This TCR beta chain comes out of a study of blood T cell repertoires in COVID-19 (dated by TCRdb to 2018 to 2020). Looking at the study overall: Samples covering the acute and convalescent phases of COVID-19 were provided by collaborators in the United States, Italy and Spain. The prospective study material was composed of cDNA or gDNA derived from T cells, B-cell-depleted T cells, or PBMCs. The samples were drawn from the first 160 participants of the ongoing ImmuneRACE study and from some 1,300 subjects provided by 6 global collaborators. The repertoires were released in a freely available public database meant as a resource for research on the immune response to SARS-CoV-2. Where available, HLA class I and class II types were obtained from metadata supplied by the sample provider rather than from assay-based typing. Deeply sampled blood TCRbeta repertoires from subjects exposed to, actively infected with, or recovered from COVID-19 were included in the dataset. Nearly every sample came with metadata listing a de-identified subject ID, COVID-19 status, age in years and sex. Study-wide conclusions, independent of this receptor: How much clinical and demographic metadata was included differed by source and by participant, and the metadata was provided uncurated.

As regards this clone: Its recognized antigen is unknown. No base quality values were provided; no much bigger clone lies one nucleotide off.

TCRbeta CDR3 regions were amplified from genomic DNA using the immunoSEQ Assay, a bias-controlled multiplex PCR. The original pipeline was this. Within the assay, amplification of reference gene primers was used to estimate how many nucleated cells each sample contained. To quantify the absolute abundance of each unique TCRbeta CDR3 rearrangement, sequence reads were collapsed and filtered. Productive Simpson clonality was computed per sample as the square root of Simpson's diversity index over productive rearrangements. TCRdb's version of the immuneACCESS table is confined to in-frame rearrangements and falls short of the full clone set. An unresolved V gene accounts for under half of the shortfall where checked; the remainder is of unknown origin. V and J calls and clone size are those listed in that table; D and trimming were worked out from the DNA. The sample contains about 280,000 clones, 80% to 85% of them found a single time. About 5% of the sample is in the top ten clones.

Participants in the prospective study were enrolled through a virtual design, were aged about 18 to 89 years, and lived in about two dozen United States geographic areas. In the prospective study, cohorts were assigned on the basis of participant-reported clinical history obtained from a screening survey and a study questionnaire. Exposed participants were defined as having been in contact with someone with a PCR-confirmed or clinician-diagnosed COVID-19 case within 2 weeks of study entry. In the prospective study, whole blood, serum and a nasopharyngeal or oropharyngeal swab were collected from each participant by mobile phlebotomists. Prospective study participants could optionally give additional blood draws and questionnaires over an approximately two-month period. Before DNA extraction, prospective study blood samples were shipped either frozen or at room temperature. CDR1 SGHAT and CDR2 FQNNGV were looked up in the germline V gene. From cysteine to phenylalanine, the CDR3 is 13 amino acids long. The sequence is cut down to CDR3 DNA, 39 bases in frame from base 1. V loses 7 bases, J loses 5 bases, and the germline ends lie 13 bases apart.

This chain is built from TRBV11-2 and TRBJ2-3; no D gene is confidently identified. Sequenced input: PBMCs or T cells enriched from blood (not recorded which). The sequence was collected from a man in his forties who had been exposed to COVID-19. The nucleotide sequence is given as TGTGCCAGCAACAGTATCCTGGGAGATACGCAGTATTTT. The translation is CASNSILGDTQYF.